This TCR beta chain is drawn from a study of T-cell reconstitution after alpha-beta-depleted transplantation in children. Findings of the study overall: Surviving recipient T cells and thymic progenitors accounted for the high day-60 TCRbeta diversity observed in some patients. Roughly two months post-transplant, alpha-beta T cells reportedly originated from several hundred graft clones that had expanded. T cells produced anew were the main source of T-cell counts and diversity one year after transplant.

CDR3 length: 14 residues. V trimming: 5 bases; J trimming: 6 bases; junction bases outside the gene matches: 1. Germline V gene sequence: CDR1 SGHRS, CDR2 YFSETQ. The TCRbeta library was prepared with unique molecular identifiers. TCRdb used MiXCR to reprocess the PCR reads, holding one entry per CDR3 protein. Seen here are approximately 110,000 distinct CDR3 sequences, over 9% observed once, and the top ten hold 34%. As to this clonotype: Its antigen is unknown.

The receptor comes from a boy aged 2 to 10 with acute lymphoblastic leukemia, due to receive a stem cell transplant. Sample: PBMCs, taken before TCRalphabeta/CD19-depleted stem cell transplant. The chain joins TRBV5-1 to TRBJ2-1, with TRBD2 identical over 14 bases. CDR3 loop: CASRTSGRANEQFF. DNA of the CDR3: TGCGCCAGCAGGACTAGCGGGAGGGCCAATGAGCAGTTCTTC. The variable domain in full, completed from reference TRBV5-1 and TRBJ2-1, reads KAGVTQTPRYLIKTRGQQVTLSCSPISGHRSVSWYQQTPGQGLQFLFEYFSETQRNKGNFPGRFSGRQFSNSRSEMNVSTLELGDSALYLCASRTSGRANEQFFGPGTRLTVL.